This TCR beta chain emerged from a study of blood T cell repertoires in COVID-19. Turning to the study itself: Sites in the United States, Italy and Spain provided acute and convalescent COVID-19 samples.

This clone was recorded once. The germline V and J ends were trimmed by 4 bases and 6 bases, with 15 bases remaining between them. CDR3 length: 15 amino acids. The germline V gene encodes CDR1 MDHEN and CDR2 SYDVKM. The assay was immunoSEQ multiplex PCR, and TCRdb's table has in-frame clones only and misses some. Here the sample spans about 150,000 clones, approximately 84% being singletons. The V gene is TRBV28, the J gene TRBJ1-4; tentative D call: TRBD1 (6 bases). The sequenced sample consisted of peripheral blood. The sequence was obtained from a human donor in a cohort sampled during active COVID-19. Here the CDR3 reads CASSSRGGADEKLFF. Written as DNA, the CDR3 is TGTGCCAGCAGTTCCCGGGGGGGGGCTGATGAAAAACTGTTTTTT.